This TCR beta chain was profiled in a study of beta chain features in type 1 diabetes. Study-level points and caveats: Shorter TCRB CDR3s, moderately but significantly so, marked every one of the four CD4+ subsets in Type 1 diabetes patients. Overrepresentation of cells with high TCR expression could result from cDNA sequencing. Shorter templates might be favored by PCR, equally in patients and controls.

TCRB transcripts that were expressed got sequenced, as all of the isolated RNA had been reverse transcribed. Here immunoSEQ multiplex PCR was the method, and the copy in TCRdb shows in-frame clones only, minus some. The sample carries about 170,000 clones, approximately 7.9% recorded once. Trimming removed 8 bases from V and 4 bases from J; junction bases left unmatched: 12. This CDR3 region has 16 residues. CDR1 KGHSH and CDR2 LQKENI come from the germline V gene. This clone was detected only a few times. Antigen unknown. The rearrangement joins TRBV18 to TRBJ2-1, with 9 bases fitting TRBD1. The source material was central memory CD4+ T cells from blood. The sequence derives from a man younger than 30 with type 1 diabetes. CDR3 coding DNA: TGTGCCAGCGCGATGTTCTGGGACAGGGAGTACAATGAGCAGTTCTTC. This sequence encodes CASAMFWDREYNEQFF. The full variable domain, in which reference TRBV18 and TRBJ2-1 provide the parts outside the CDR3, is NAGVMQNPRHLVRRRGQEARLRCSPMKGHSHVYWYRQLPEEGLKFMVYLQKENIIDESGMPKERFSAEFPKEGPSILRIQQVVRGDSAAYFCASAMFWDREYNEQFFGPGTRLTVL.